A selection of T cell receptor beta chains follows, all from one sample in a study of blood T cells in healthy people across ages. Using its own MiXCR run on the 5' RACE reads, TCRdb lists one record per CDR3 protein. Among around 600,000 distinct CDR3 sequences, 45% to 55% were seen once, and the ten largest hold around 24%. Input material: blood. The receptors originated from a man older than 75 in good health. The CDR3 runs from the conserved cysteine through the conserved F or W. The D gene is left open where the match is weak. Clone size is shown for a subset of rows, as once, few, many or a class of expanded clone.

D gene: NA
clone size: NA
J gene: TRBJ2-7
V gene: TRBV4-1
CDR3 protein: CASSQETRFSYEQYF
CDR3 DNA: TGCGCCAGCAGCCAAGAGACTCGTTTCTCCTACGAGCAGTACTTC

D gene: TRBD2
clone size: NA
J gene: TRBJ2-1
V gene: TRBV24-1
CDR3 protein: CATSGTGTSAYNEQFF
CDR3 DNA: TGTGCCACCAGTGGGACCGGGACTAGCGCCTACAATGAGCAGTTCTTC

D gene: NA
clone size: NA
J gene: TRBJ2-1
V gene: TRBV6-6
CDR3 protein: CASVQGSTYNEQFF
CDR3 DNA: TGTGCCAGCGTGCAGGGGAGCACCTACAATGAGCAGTTCTTC

D gene: NA
clone size: NA
J gene: TRBJ1-2
V gene: TRBV3-1
CDR3 protein: CASSQVPDGYTF
CDR3 DNA: TGTGCCAGCAGCCAAGTTCCTGATGGCTACACCTTC

D gene: TRBD2
clone size: NA
J gene: TRBJ2-1
V gene: TRBV28
CDR3 protein: CASTLTAGGPGNEQFF
CDR3 DNA: TGTGCCAGCACCCTGACTGCGGGAGGGCCGGGAAATGAGCAGTTCTTC

D gene: TRBD1
clone size: NA
J gene: TRBJ1-5
V gene: TRBV6-6
CDR3 protein: CASRTWDSYQPQHF
CDR3 DNA: TGTGCCAGCAGGACCTGGGACAGTTATCAGCCCCAGCATTTT

D gene: TRBD2
clone size: NA
J gene: TRBJ2-7
V gene: TRBV27
CDR3 protein: CASSSPPRTSGREVEQYF
CDR3 DNA: TGTGCCAGCAGTTCCCCACCCCGTACTAGCGGGAGGGAAGTCGAGCAGTACTTC

D gene: TRBD2
clone size: few
J gene: TRBJ2-7
V gene: TRBV6-6
CDR3 protein: CASNYGGSYYEQYF
CDR3 DNA: TGTGCCAGCAATTACGGGGGGTCTTACTACGAGCAGTACTTC

D gene: NA
clone size: NA
J gene: TRBJ2-5
V gene: TRBV9
CDR3 protein: CASSARAQGETQYF
CDR3 DNA: TGTGCCAGCAGCGCGCGGGCCCAAGGAGAGACCCAGTACTTC

D gene: NA
clone size: few
J gene: TRBJ2-1
V gene: TRBV2
CDR3 protein: CASSDRDWRRDEQFF
CDR3 DNA: TGTGCCAGCAGTGATAGGGACTGGCGGCGGGATGAGCAGTTCTTC

D gene: NA
clone size: few
J gene: TRBJ1-6
V gene: TRBV7-2
CDR3 protein: CASSLGRGDSPLHF
CDR3 DNA: TGTGCCAGCAGCTTGGGTAGAGGGGATTCACCCCTCCACTTT

D gene: TRBD1
clone size: few
J gene: TRBJ1-1
V gene: TRBV20-1
CDR3 protein: CSARDYGTGIAEAFF
CDR3 DNA: TGCAGTGCTAGAGATTATGGGACAGGGATCGCTGAAGCTTTCTTT

D gene: NA
clone size: many
J gene: TRBJ2-7
V gene: TRBV20-1
CDR3 protein: CSARAAGSYEQYF
CDR3 DNA: TGCAGTGCTAGAGCCGCCGGATCCTACGAGCAGTACTTC

D gene: NA
clone size: NA
J gene: TRBJ1-1
V gene: TRBV20-1
CDR3 protein: CSAPKASTGNTEAFF
CDR3 DNA: TGCAGTGCGCCCAAGGCCTCGACAGGGAACACTGAAGCTTTCTTT

D gene: NA
clone size: NA
J gene: TRBJ2-1
V gene: TRBV20-1
CDR3 protein: CSARDEFRPLPYNEQFF
CDR3 DNA: TGCAGTGCTAGAGATGAATTCAGACCTCTTCCCTACAATGAGCAGTTCTTC

D gene: TRBD1
clone size: NA
J gene: TRBJ2-7
V gene: TRBV6-6
CDR3 protein: CASTSGQTTYNEQYF
CDR3 DNA: TGTGCCAGCACCTCGGGACAGACGACTTACAATGAGCAGTACTTC

D gene: TRBD1
clone size: many
J gene: TRBJ2-7
V gene: TRBV29-1
CDR3 protein: CSGRTGGSYEQYF
CDR3 DNA: TGCAGCGGTCGGACAGGGGGCTCCTACGAGCAGTACTTC

D gene: NA
clone size: NA
J gene: TRBJ1-1
V gene: TRBV20-1
CDR3 protein: CSASGRLNTEAFF
CDR3 DNA: TGCAGTGCTAGTGGACGGCTGAACACTGAAGCTTTCTTT

D gene: TRBD2
clone size: few
J gene: TRBJ2-3
V gene: TRBV27
CDR3 protein: CASSLLAGGSDTQYF
CDR3 DNA: TGTGCCAGCAGTTTACTAGCGGGAGGTTCAGATACGCAGTATTTT

D gene: NA
clone size: few
J gene: TRBJ2-3
V gene: TRBV20-1
CDR3 protein: CSALMSADTQYF
CDR3 DNA: TGCAGTGCTCTGATGTCGGCAGATACGCAGTATTTT

D gene: NA
clone size: once
J gene: TRBJ2-7
V gene: TRBV27
CDR3 protein: CASSFAGQTYEQYF
CDR3 DNA: TGTGCCAGCAGTTTTGCGGGACAAACCTACGAGCAGTACTTC